This T cell receptor (beta chain) is drawn from a study of shared clonotypes between healthy human individuals. Trimming at V came to 2 bases and at J to 0 bases, leaving 4 bases not matched to a gene. The CDR3 consists of 15 residues. Germline-derived CDR1 and CDR2 are SGDLS and YYNGEE. TCRdb's copy holds only in-frame clones and misses some; the assay was immunoSEQ multiplex PCR. The data show some 500,000 clones, around 96% seen once. Sequences were obtained from naive CD4+ T cells sorted from blood. As to subset: CD45RA+ positively selected. V is TRBV9 and J is TRBJ1-1; TRBD1 matches at 7 bases. The TCR comes from a woman in her twenties or thirties in good health. The CDR3 sequence is CASSVQTGLNTEAFF. CDR3 DNA sequence: TGTGCCAGCAGCGTGCAGACAGGGTTGAACACTGAAGCTTTCTTT. The full variable domain, rest sourced from reference TRBV9 and TRBJ1-1, is DSGVTQTPKHLITATGQRVTLRCSPRSGDLSVYWYQQSLDQGLQFLIQYYNGEERAKGNILERFSAQQFPDLHSELNLSSLELGDSALYFCASSVQTGLNTEAFFGQGTRLTVV.